The entry below describes one TCR beta chain. Its binding antigen is unknown. Base quality data are lacking; no much larger clone is found one base away. The data stem from a study of shared clonotypes between healthy human individuals (dated by TCRdb to about 2020). The study in broad terms: A few men and two women, aged 18 to 49 years, made up the cohort. Blood TCR repertoires of about five healthy adults were deeply sequenced to estimate repertoire size and the extent of clonotype sharing between individuals. For each donor, CD4 naive and CD4 memory were each run on three plates, CD8 naive on two plates, and CD8 memory on one plate. To increase sequencing depth and limit assay-specific biases, different laboratories used diverse techniques to prepare libraries and sequence TCR repertoires. Leukapheresis yielded between about 0.94 and 9.5 billion PBMCs per donor. What the work shows at the level of the full study, not this receptor alone: Naive subsets generally had larger estimated clonotype richness than memory subsets. The small number of donors limited the genetic and exposure-history diversity represented. Sampling was restricted to blood, and TCR repertoires in tissue are likely to differ from TCR repertoires in blood. Approximately 5% of naive CD4, around 4% of naive CD8, approximately 2% of memory CD4, and approximately 0.4% of memory CD8 clonotypes were shared across a handful of donors. Clonotypes shared by all four sorted-subset donors showed higher generation probabilities than non-shared clonotypes. Pairwise subsampling led to the expectation that sequencing depth would affect the degree of clonotype sharing among donors. Even with the large sequencing depth, rarefaction of the sorted-subset datasets indicated that sequencing was incomplete.

Using the deep immunoSEQ assay, multiplex PCR amplified TCR CDR3 regions from genomic DNA. Genomic DNA extracted from each cell subset was distributed evenly over all wells of several immunoSEQ 96-well plates, and each plate served as one replicate. For sorted subsets, about 200 ng genomic DNA, equal to tens of thousands of T cell genomes, was loaded into each replicate PCR. Purified libraries were measured with a Qubit 3.0 fluorometer, size-checked on a Bioanalyzer 2100, and measured again with the KAPA Library Quantification kit. A separate single-read 150-cycle Illumina NextSeq 550 flow cell was used to sequence each immunoSEQ 96-well plate. The authors processed their data as follows. Because the immunoSEQ output included only junctional sequences and no quality scores, the filtering could not be the same as the filtering used for full-length reads. Sequences were annotated with PyIR, a Python wrapper for IgBLAST v1.9, using IMGT germline references to assign V/J genes and CDR3. Reads were filtered out if the reads had weak V/J assignments (E-value above 1e-6), no CDR3, stop codons, out-of-frame junctions, or ambiguous translated residues. V3J clonotypes were defined as sequences sharing an identical inferred V gene, J gene, and CDR3 amino acid sequence. The percentage overlap between two repertoires was calculated by dividing the number of shared unique clonotypes by the size of the smaller repertoire. Repertoire richness was assessed with RTK rarefaction, the Chao1 estimator, and Recon v2.1 estimates of unobserved clonotypes. For all TCRbeta clonotypes obtained by the gDNA method from a handful of donors, generation probabilities were computed with OLGA. Here the immuneACCESS table is served through TCRdb, limited to in-frame sequences with V and J called. Missing clones are a known gap in these copies; in checked studies unresolved V genes cover under half, and the rest lacks a known reason. V and J calls and clone size are copied from that table; D and trimming were computed from the DNA. The sample data list about 960,000 clones, and about 80% of these were observed just once. The top ten clonotypes cover approximately 1.5% of the sample.

The donors were healthy, HIV-negative adults who had no recently reported acute infections or vaccinations. Every donor was a Caucasian adult living in Nashville, Tennessee, USA. CD4+ T cells were enriched by magnetic negative selection; naive cells were then positively selected on CD45RA, and the negative fraction formed the memory subset. Blood was collected by leukapheresis, and PBMCs were isolated by Ficoll-Histopaque density gradient centrifugation and then cryopreserved in liquid nitrogen vapor phase. Analytical flow cytometry was used to check the purity and quantity of every magnetically sorted T cell population. From each sorted fraction, genomic DNA was isolated and quantified by UV absorbance on a Nanodrop 2000c. Trimming removed 4 bases from V and 0 bases from J; the gene matches leave 3 bases unexplained. From the cysteine up to the phenylalanine, the CDR3 has a length of 15 residues. The sequence is cut down to CDR3 DNA, 45 bases in frame from base 1. Reading the germline V gene gives CDR1 SGDLS and CDR2 YYNGEE.

The clonotype was recovered from a man aged 18 to 29 in good health. Recombination linked TRBV9 to TRBJ1-2; 10 middle bases align to TRBD1. Source material: memory CD4+ T cells sorted from blood. This specimen's cell subset or site label, per the study, means: CD45RA-negative fraction. The nucleotide sequence reads TGTGCCAGCAGCCCGGGGACAGGGGCTAACTATGGCTACACCTTC. It translates as CASSPGTGANYGYTF.